This T cell receptor (beta chain) appears in the sequencing data of a study of breast tumors, draining lymph nodes, adjacent tissues. One entry per CDR3 protein, called by TCRdb with MiXCR from the multiplex PCR reads. The repertoire holds about 150,000 distinct CDR3 sequences, 30% to 35% seen once, with 2.3% in the top ten. Samples came from axillary lymph nodes draining the breast cancer. This clonotype was counted ten times or more. The antigen remains unidentified. CDR1 and CDR2 (germline): SGDLS, YYNGEE. This CDR3 is built from 12 residues. V lost 2 bases and J lost 7; bases outside the gene matches: 1. Study findings and constraints: Tumors had less TCR diversity than lymph nodes, more than nontumor tissue. Compared with basal-like, luminal-like tumors shared significantly more repertoire with nontumor tissue. Data only fit, rather than demonstrated, lymph node origin of most tumor T cells.

The sequence derives from a female donor with breast cancer. Some clones in this sample may be carry-over from other donors' samples. The sequenced sample consisted of axillary lymph node tissue. The rearrangement uses TRBV9 and TRBJ1-2; 8 bases map to TRBD1. The CDR3 loop is CASSVTGGGYTF. As DNA, the CDR3 is TGTGCCAGCAGCGTCACAGGGGGTGGCTACACCTTC.